The subject of this entry is one TCR beta chain. No antigen is known for it. No base quality values were provided; no much bigger clone lies one nucleotide off. CDR1 MGHRA and CDR2 YSYEKL are derived from the germline V gene. Measured from the cysteine to the phenylalanine, the CDR3 is 14 residues long. The read is trimmed to its CDR3 DNA, 42 bases read in frame from base 1. At the junction V is shortened by 1 base and J by 1 base, with 7 bases in between. This entry comes from a study of cytomegalovirus exposure and HLA in healthy donors (dated by TCRdb to between 2016 and 2019). Background for the entire study: In an earlier analysis of approximately 500 of the donors, 276 Gb of sequence data and some 120 million unique TCR beta sequences from about 179 million T cells were reported. An early release that covered more than 550 HLA-typed donors contained around 330 gigabases of sequencing data and around 80 million unique TCR sequences. Of the roughly 420 genotyped donors, less than 85% were placed in the genetic ancestry cluster associated with self-reported Caucasian donors. The aim of the study was to test whether cataloging public T cell receptors could identify signatures of past pathogen exposure. The study used immunosequencing to profile the T cell repertoires of hundreds of subjects and linked those repertoires to cytomegalovirus serostatus. Along with the roughly 670-subject first cohort, a separate validation cohort of some 130 different subjects was used. To predict cytomegalovirus infection status, the study brought together high-throughput TCR immunosequencing, statistical association of individual TCRs with disease status, and machine learning. A later analysis re-examined previously published TCR beta repertoires from about 670 donors and added high-resolution HLA genotyping to investigate patterns of TCR occurrence. Rather than drawing on any new phenotypic data, the later analysis identified candidate immune exposures from TCR beta sequences and the way those sequences occurred across donors. An earlier analysis of 500 to 750 of the donors applied high-throughput TCR beta sequencing to assess whether each TCR beta V gene segment acted as functional or pseudogenic. Alongside the repertoire data, information on donor age, sex, ethnicity and CMV serostatus was compiled. A later genetic analysis used genome-wide SNP genotypes for about 60% of the roughly 700 donors, treating that subset as a discovery cohort. All discovery cohort repertoires had been generated on a single sequencing platform. Class I and class II HLA loci were covered by the typing at four-digit resolution. The number of donors typed differed by locus, with roughly 620-640 for A, B, C, DRB1 and DQB1, around 500 for DQA1, under 610 for DPA1, and some 440 for DPB1. Because of strong linkage in the cohort, 4 to 6 DR-DQ haplotypes were treated as single units for association and clustering. Among several hundred genotyped donors of the cohort, an average of roughly 230,000 unique TCR beta nucleotide sequences was sequenced per donor, of which 15% to 20% were non-productive.

The research as a whole found: Because counts were too low, approximately 15 rarely observed V segments, including chromosome 9 orphons, were excluded from the earlier analysis of 587 of the donors. Some IMGT-functional V segments, including TRBV6-2 and TRBV6-3, could not be told apart with the 87-base-pair reads, so those segments were excluded. A further reported finding was that TCR beta sequences accurately predicted the HLA-A and HLA-B alleles for most subjects in the first cohort. Several of the top co-occurrence clusters appeared to be linked to parvovirus B19, influenza, CMV and Epstein-Barr virus, according to a later analysis. Correlated functional status among segregating V segments might be attributable to linkage disequilibrium, but an unknown experimental factor could not be ruled out. Presence/absence analyses assumed roughly uniform sequencing depth across donors, an assumption that may not hold. A few of the identified cytomegalovirus-associated TCR beta chains were confirmed in vitro to be specific for cytomegalovirus antigens. Cytomegalovirus status was reported to be diagnosed by the classifier with high specificity and sensitivity in both the original and validation cohorts. Specific HLA alleles were associated with some 15,000 TCR beta sequences at a false discovery rate of 0.05 in a later analysis. In a later analysis, HLA-associated TCR beta chains showed more clonal expansion and lower generation probabilities than non-associated chains that were equally common. The sequencing pipeline was judged likely to have produced a cluster of highly shared sequence variants as a technical artifact. In a later analysis, the rate of TCR association differed among HLA loci, with DRB1 alleles having the most associated TCRs and HLA-C alleles having the fewest. The only immune exposure information available for the cohort was CMV serostatus. In a later analysis, most CMV-associated TCR beta chains were found to appear HLA-restricted, with HLA associations seemingly driven largely by CMV exposure. The authors suggested that the approach could potentially be generalized to other disease states and immunological phenotypes. Most TCR sequences were seen in very few donors, while some public TCRs were found in many individuals. When HLA alleles, especially DR and DQ, strongly co-occurred, TCR associations were difficult to assign to individual alleles. In a later genetic analysis, fewer N-insertions in productive TCRs were reported among donors in an Asian-associated ancestry cluster than the approximately 710-donor mean. Because HLA typing was unavailable for some donors at each locus, only the typed subset was used in association tests. An association between a missense DCLRE1C variant and V-gene and J-gene trimming of TCR beta chains was found in a later genetic analysis and replicated in an independent cohort. In an earlier analysis of about 540 of the donors, most TCR beta V segments were observed in productive rearrangements about 90% or about 30% of the time, broadly matching IMGT annotations. In this cohort, only TCR beta chains were sequenced, and detectable features were limited by the absence of alpha or paired-chain data. A total of some 180 TCR beta chains were listed by the study as associated with cytomegalovirus.

The library came from the immunoSEQ multiplex PCR assay. The multiplex PCR relied on a mix of 60 forward primers for TCR Vbeta segments and 13 reverse primers for TCR Jbeta segments. A multiplex PCR assay on genomic DNA amplified the CDR3 region of rearranged TCR beta genes. The Illumina HiSeq System was used to sequence the amplified TCR beta libraries as 87-base-pair reads. In the source study's methods: In a later analysis, tens of millions of unique TCR beta chains were counted across the approximately 640 repertoires, and roughly 11 million of these chains were shared by at least two donors. Raw reads were error-corrected and collapsed into unique sequences with a nearest-neighbor algorithm that merged closely related sequences to remove PCR and sequencing errors. V, D and J gene segments were assigned by aligning CDR3 sequences to IMGT reference sequences. For a sequence to be retained, a match of at least six nucleotides was required to both a V gene segment and a J gene segment. A rearrangement counted as productive if the CDR3 had no stop codons and remained in frame with V and J, and every other rearrangement counted as non-productive. Following IMGT convention, CDR3 was defined as the stretch from the second conserved V-encoded cysteine to the conserved J-encoded phenylalanine. Sequences without an unambiguous match to a single V gene segment were excluded from the earlier analysis of approximately 560 of the donors. In an earlier analysis of almost 600 of the donors, a V segment was called functional when productive rearrangements were above 56.7%, and segregating when the standard deviation between donors exceeded 5%. A statistical classification framework was built for diagnosing cytomegalovirus status from the catalog of TCR beta chain sequences. In a later analysis, TCR nucleotide sequences were compared against IMGT/GENE-DB human TR gene sequences so that V and J genes could be assigned. Using the TCRdist pipeline, a later analysis assigned CDR3 sequences along with most-parsimonious VDJ recombination scenarios. In a later analysis, every TCR beta chain was defined by the combination of its CDR3 amino acid sequence and its V-gene family, and reads without a unique V-gene family were dropped. A later analysis removed 450 to 600 highly shared, low-generation-probability nucleotide sequences to deal with suspected cross-contamination and a sequencing artifact. A later analysis calculated a clonal expansion index for each public chain from normalized within-repertoire ranks of inferred template counts. Generation probabilities in a later analysis came from a VDJ recombination model fitted to out-of-frame rearrangements, and those results were checked against IGoR. In a later analysis, hypergeometric tests were used to score TCR-TCR, TCR-HLA and TCR-CMV co-occurrence, with a repertoire-size bias correction applied to TCR pairs. In a later analysis, false discovery rates were estimated by permuting HLA or CMV assignments 20 times. In a later analysis, co-occurring TCRs were grouped with DBSCAN, and TCRdist sequence similarity was added when clustering was performed within HLA-allele-positive subsets. Repertoires with fewer than 30,000 or more than 120,000 public chains were left out of co-occurrence clustering, as were about five repertoires with anomalous nucleotide sharing. This is the immuneACCESS table as TCRdb keeps it, with only in-frame sequences that have V and J called. A part of the clones is gone; compared with another copy, unresolved V genes explain less than half, and the rest is unexplained. V and J calls and clone size are given by that table; D and trimming were obtained from the DNA. A total of 90,000 to 110,000 clones appear in this sample, around 74% of them only once. The ten largest clones take up roughly 9.2% of the sample.

In total, fewer than 750 healthy bone marrow donors made up the cohort. All cohort members were sampled while nominally healthy, although unrecorded immune exposures were likely present. The donor tested CMV seropositive and was one of the 289 seropositive cohort members. A peripheral blood sample was collected from each donor, and TCR beta sequencing was performed on peripheral blood mononuclear cells. Genomic DNA was extracted from the blood cell samples with the Qiagen DNeasy Blood Extraction Kit. The V gene is TRBV4-1 and the J gene is TRBJ1-1; the D gene is perhaps TRBD1, from 6 matching bases. The clonotype was recovered from a woman aged 35 to 49 in good health and CMV-seropositive. Source material: PBMCs. Here is the DNA: TGCGCCAGCAGCCAAGCGGACAGGAACACTGAAGCTTTCTTT. This is translated as CASSQADRNTEAFF.